This entry is about one TCR beta chain. The assay was immunoSEQ multiplex PCR, and TCRdb's table has in-frame clones only and misses some. The sample has 2 million to 2.5 million clones, roughly 94% seen once. From germline, CDR1 is MDHEN and CDR2 SYDVKM. Trimming stripped 3 bases from V and 5 bases from J, with 10 bases between. This CDR3 is built from 13 residues. This sample was included in a study of shared clonotypes between healthy human individuals. Only CD45RO-negative cells positively selected for CCR7 counted as naive CD8 cells, so terminally differentiated effector memory CD45RA+ cells were excluded. Only Caucasian adults living in Nashville, Tennessee served as donors.

The V and J genes are TRBV28 and TRBJ2-5, with a weak D call TRBD1 (6 bases). Sequencing was carried out using naive CD8+ T cells sorted from blood. The receptor was derived from a man aged 18 to 29 in good health. The CDR3 nucleotides are TGTGCCAGCAGTTTGAACAGGGTTGAGACCCAGTACTTC. It translates to CASSLNRVETQYF.